Below are 20 T cell receptor beta chains sequenced from a single sample in a study of T cells in Graves' hyperthyroidism and ophthalmopathy. RNA transcripts provided the source from which TCR beta CDR3 regions were amplified. HTBI primers were the set used in a first-round RT-PCR of the TCR CDR3. TCRdb processed the multiplex PCR reads anew with MiXCR; each CDR3 protein has one entry. The repertoire holds around 190,000 distinct CDR3 sequences, with less than 20% as singletons. Sequencing input: blood. Receptor source: a woman aged 50 to 60 with Graves' hyperthyroidism.

This clonotype was recorded only once. The chain recombines TRBV6-5 with TRBJ1-3, with unresolved D. The CDR3 is made up of 14 amino acids. CDR1 is MNHEY, CDR2 SVGAGI, per germline. The V end lost 0 bases, the J end lost 3 bases, and 6 bases lay between the germline ends. As DNA, the CDR3 is TGTGCCAGCAGTTACTCCGAGTTTGGAAACACCATATATTTT. Amino acids: CASSYSEFGNTIYF.

This clonotype was picked up many times. The chain links TRBV3-1 to TRBJ2-7; 7 bases line up with TRBD1. The J segment lost 0 bases and the V segment lost 2 bases, leaving 4 bases of the junction unmatched. The CDR3 is made up of 15 amino acids. Germline values: CDR1 LGHDT, CDR2 YNNKEL (reference sequence). The CDR3 sequence: CASSQTPGGSYEQYF. The DNA for the CDR3 is TGTGCCAGCAGCCAAACCCCAGGGGGCTCCTACGAGCAGTACTTC.

This clonotype was seen at least ten times. This chain connects TRBV5-1 to TRBJ2-7; D gene ambiguous. Germline loops: CDR1 SGHRS, CDR2 YFSETQ. Trimming stripped 4 bases from V and 0 bases from J, with 17 bases between. This CDR3 region has 16 residues. The CDR3 sequence is CASSGPGRMSSYEQYF. CDR3 DNA: TGCGCCAGCAGCGGACCTGGACGGATGAGCTCCTACGAGCAGTACTTC. The full variable domain, in which reference TRBV5-1 and TRBJ2-7 provide the parts outside the CDR3, is KAGVTQTPRYLIKTRGQQVTLSCSPISGHRSVSWYQQTPGQGLQFLFEYFSETQRNKGNFPGRFSGRQFSNSRSEMNVSTLELGDSALYLCASSGPGRMSSYEQYFGPGTRLTVT.

This clonotype was observed at least ten times. This chain uses TRBV11-2 with TRBJ2-7; 8 bases align to TRBD1. The CDR3 length is 14 residues. Germline V CDR1 and CDR2: SGHAT, FQNNGV. The V segment lost 1 base and the J segment 3 bases; nucleotides outside the gene matches: 2. CDR3 coding DNA: TGTGCCAGCAGCTTAGGACAGGGGAACTACGAGCAGTACTTC. Protein sequence: CASSLGQGNYEQYF.

Ten or more counts support this clonotype. The gene calls are TRBV7-3 and TRBJ1-1; D remains unclear. V was cut by 2 bases and J by 7 bases, with 5 bases left in between. The germline V gene has CDR1 SGHTA and CDR2 FQGTGA. The CDR3 runs 11 residues. CDR3: CASSLSHEAFF. The CDR3 region has the DNA TGTGCCAGCAGCTTATCCCATGAAGCTTTCTTT.

The sample holds a few counts of this clonotype. The V and J genes are TRBV6-2 or TRBV6-3 and TRBJ2-2; 8 bases are a match to TRBD2. Germline assignment: CDR1 MNHEY and CDR2 SVGEGT. The CDR3 has 21 residues. Unmatched junction bases numbered 25, after V lost 2 bases and J lost 8 bases. CDR3 region: CASSYPTQLAEPRASLGELFF. CDR3 coding DNA: TGTGCCAGCAGTTACCCAACTCAACTAGCGGAGCCTAGAGCCTCTTTAGGGGAGCTGTTTTTT.

This clonotype was observed many times. The chain has TRBV6-1 and TRBJ2-3; 14 bases are a match to TRBD2. With 5 bases clipped from V and 3 bases from J, the junction kept 7 bases outside the gene matches. CDR3 length: 17 residues. CDR1 is MNHNS and CDR2 is SASEGT in the germline V gene. For the CDR3, the DNA is TGTGCCAGCAGTTCGGGACTAGCGGGAGCATTGACAGATACGCAGTATTTT. Protein product: CASSSGLAGALTDTQYF.

This clonotype has just a few counts. The chain recombines TRBV4-1 with TRBJ2-2; no clear D. Germline V gives CDR1 MGHRA, CDR2 YSYEKL. This CDR3 spans 14 amino acids. Trimming shortened V by 0 bases and J by 6 bases, and 8 bases separated the two germline ends. CDR3 DNA sequence: TGCGCCAGCAGCCAAGACCCGGGTCCCGGGGAGCTGTTTTTT. This sequence encodes CASSQDPGPGELFF.

This clonotype was counted many times. The rearrangement links TRBV11-1 to TRBJ1-1; no clear D. The CDR3 length is 15 residues. V dropped 5 bases and J dropped 5 bases, with 18 bases sitting between them. Germline CDR1 and CDR2: SGHAT and FQDESV (reference sequence). DNA for the CDR3: TGTGCCAGCAGCGCCGCGGGCGGTCGGAAGACTGAAGCTTTCTTT. This sequence encodes CASSAAGGRKTEAFF.

The sample holds a few counts of this clonotype. The chain links TRBV7-3 to TRBJ2-2, with TRBD2 as a possible D gene (6 bases). V lost 6 bases, J lost 8 bases, and 16 bases lay in between. Germline CDR1 SGHTA, CDR2 FQGTGA. There are 14 residues in the CDR3. The CDR3 here is CASSERRGKGELFF. The CDR3 DNA reads TGTGCCAGCAGTGAAAGGAGGGGTAAGGGGGAGCTGTTTTTT.

This clonotype occurred many times. The chain has TRBV7-3 and TRBJ2-3, with 7 bases identical to TRBD2. Germline-derived CDR1 and CDR2 are SGHTA and FQGTGA. This CDR3 contains 14 residues. Losses at the gene ends were 4 bases for V and 4 bases for J; bases not matched to a gene: 5. The chain's CDR3 is CASSSGLVADTQYF. The CDR3, as DNA: TGTGCCAGCAGCTCAGGACTAGTGGCAGATACGCAGTATTTT.

The chain has TRBV5-1 and TRBJ2-5, with a tentative D call TRBD2 (5 bases). The CDR3 has 13 amino acids. Between the trimmed V and J ends, which lost 5 bases and 7 bases, there was a span of 15 bases. Germline V gives CDR1 SGHRS, CDR2 YFSETQ. CDR3 coding DNA: TGCGCCAGCAGACCCCTAGCTTACGGGACCCAGTACTTC. Its protein is CASRPLAYGTQYF.

This clonotype showed up many times. The chain combines TRBV11-2 with TRBJ1-5; unclear D gene. Trimming removed 0 bases from V and 7 bases from J, with 7 bases in between. The CDR3 has 13 residues. Looked up from germline, CDR1 is SGHAT and CDR2 is FQNNGV. The CDR3 DNA reads TGTGCCAGCAGCTTAGATAGGGAACAGCCCCAGCATTTT. Translation: CASSLDREQPQHF.

This clonotype has a handful of counts. This chain joins TRBV29-1 and TRBJ2-2, with D unclear. The V gene lost 6 bases and the J gene lost 7 bases, with 6 bases spanning the gap. This CDR3 comprises 10 residues. The V gene's germline CDR1 is SQVTM and CDR2 ANQGSEA. Written as DNA, the CDR3 is TGCAGCGTCGATAACGGGGAGCTGTTTTTT. This codes for CSVDNGELFF.

This clonotype came up a few times. The chain couples TRBV30 to TRBJ2-3, with TRBD1 identical over 9 bases. This CDR3 spans 14 amino acids. Trimming took 3 bases from V and 3 from J; bases not matched to a gene: 4. The germline V gene encodes CDR1 GTSNPN and CDR2 SVGIG (reference sequence). The CDR3 region has the DNA TGTGCCTGGAGGCCGGGACAGGGTACAGATACGCAGTATTTT. Translation: CAWRPGQGTDTQYF.

The chain is built from TRBV3-1 and TRBJ1-4; D perhaps matches TRBD1 (5 bases). The CDR3 totals 15 residues. V gave up 2 bases and J gave up 7 bases, with 14 bases separating them. Germline V gene data show CDR1 as LGHDT and CDR2 as YNNKEL (reference sequence). CDR3 nucleotide sequence: TGTGCCAGCAGCCAACCCACAGGTGGTGGTGAAAAACTGTTTTTT. As protein: CASSQPTGGGEKLFF.

The sample holds many counts of this clonotype. The chain employs TRBV5-6 and TRBJ2-1; 11 bases match TRBD2. In germline, CDR1 is SGHDT, CDR2 YYEEEE. The CDR3 extends over 15 amino acids. The V segment lost 1 base and the J segment 6 bases; nucleotides outside the gene matches: 3. CDR3 sequence: CASSLRLAGGNEQFF. CDR3 DNA: TGTGCCAGCAGCTTGCGTCTAGCGGGAGGCAATGAGCAGTTCTTC.

This clonotype came up a few times. V and J are TRBV7-8 and TRBJ1-1; D is ambiguous. Germline CDR1 reads SGHVS; CDR2 reads FQNEAQ. This CDR3 has 14 amino acids. V was shortened by 1 base and J by 4 bases, with 10 bases between the two germline ends. The CDR3 DNA reads TGTGCCAGCAGCTTAGAAGGAGCCAGCACTGAAGCTTTCTTT. Protein product: CASSLEGASTEAFF.

This clonotype was seen at least ten times. The chain joins TRBV20-1 to TRBJ2-1; 7 bases fit TRBD1. The CDR3 is made up of 13 amino acids. Germline lookup yields CDR1 DFQATT and CDR2 SNEGSKA (reference sequence). The V and J ends lost 5 bases and 4 bases, in that order; junction bases with no gene match: 5. In DNA form, the CDR3 reads TGCAGTGCTGAACAGGGGACATACAATGAGCAGTTCTTC. Translated: CSAEQGTYNEQFF.

This clonotype was recorded many times. V is TRBV9 and J is TRBJ2-3; unclear D gene. The length of the CDR3 is 13 residues. Germline lookup yields CDR1 SGDLS and CDR2 YYNGEE. V lost 7 bases and J lost 2, with 11 bases in between. CDR3 in amino acids: CASGPRNTDTQYF. CDR3 nucleotide sequence: TGTGCCAGCGGACCGAGGAACACAGATACGCAGTATTTT.